This T cell receptor beta chain was recovered during a study of memory CD4+ T cells and cytomegalovirus serostatus. Overall study context: This sample comes from healthy Belgian adults, about nine CMV seropositive, 24 seronegative.

The assay was immunoSEQ multiplex PCR, and TCRdb's table has in-frame clones only and misses some. The sample yields around 53,000 clones, less than 85% seen once. The CDR3 length is 15 residues. Germline V CDR1 and CDR2: SEHNR, FQNEAQ (reference sequence). V was shortened by 2 bases and J by 1 base, with 6 bases between the two germline ends. The sort gate was single viable CD3+CD4+CD8-CD45RO+ cells for memory CD4+ T cells. Sequenced input: memory CD4+ T cells from blood. This chain links TRBV7-9 with TRBJ2-6; D is undetermined. The receptor was derived from an adult in good health and CMV-seronegative. In DNA form, the CDR3 reads TGTGCCAGCAGCTTATCGGTGTCTGGGGCCAACGTCCTGACTTTC. This encodes CASSLSVSGANVLTF.